This T cell receptor (beta chain) was observed in a study of T cell repertoires in ileal Crohn's disease. Study-level points and caveats: Mucosal expansions were suggested to be mainly CD8 T cells.

V was trimmed by 6 bases and J by 6 bases, leaving 10 bases between them. The germline CDR1 and CDR2 sequences are SGHNT and YYREEE (reference sequence). CDR3 length equals 11 residues. Data came from immunoSEQ multiplex PCR; TCRdb stores just in-frame clones and leaves some out. The data hold roughly 5,000 clones, with roughly 80% observed a single time. As to this clone: What it binds is unknown.

The clonotype was recovered from an adult with Crohn's disease. The gene calls are TRBV5-4 and TRBJ2-7; D might be TRBD1 (5 bases). What was sequenced was ileal tissue. In nucleotides, the CDR3 is TGTGCCAGCAACTCCGACAGCGAGCAGTACTTC. Its protein is CASNSDSEQYF. The complete variable domain, with remaining parts taken from reference TRBV5-4 and TRBJ2-7, reads ETGVTQSPTHLIKTRGQQVTLRCSSQSGHNTVSWYQQALGQGPQFIFQYYREEENGRGNFPPRFSGLQFPNYSSELNVNALELDDSALYLCASNSDSEQYFGPGTRLTVT.